The rows below give T cell receptor beta chains drawn from one sample of a study of T cell responses to AZD1222 COVID-19 vaccine. Sequencing used immunoSEQ multiplex PCR; TCRdb keeps in-frame clones, though not all of them. The sample lists 95,000 to 150,000 clones; about 90% were seen once. The starting material was peripheral blood, obtained on day 0 of AZD1222 vaccination. The receptors derive from an adult in good health. Each CDR3 is given with its conserved first and last residue. Each record gives: clone size, D gene, V gene, J gene, CDR3 DNA, CDR3 protein. D genes are given only for firm matches. A row's size may be missing; if present it is once, few, many or a size class.

NA,TRBD2,TRBV5-1,TRBJ2-1,TGCGCCAGCAGCCCTAGCGGGACCTACAATGAGCAGTTCTTC,CASSPSGTYNEQFF
NA,NA,TRBV2,TRBJ1-2,TGTGCCAGCAGCTTAACACGGGGGGGTATGCGCGGCTACACCTTC,CASSLTRGGMRGYTF
NA,TRBD1,TRBV2,TRBJ1-6,TGTGCCAGCAGTGGGACAGGGGTCTTCAATTCACCCCTCCACTTT,CASSGTGVFNSPLHF
NA,TRBD1,TRBV30,TRBJ1-5,TGTGCCATGGGACAGGATAGCAATCAGCCCCAGCATTTT,CAMGQDSNQPQHF
NA,TRBD2,TRBV5-8,TRBJ2-3,TGTGCCAGCAGCCCTCAGGCGGGGGCGCAGTATTTT,CASSPQAGAQYF
NA,NA,TRBV2,TRBJ2-3,TGTGCCAGCAGTGTTGGAAGGCCAGATACGCAGTATTTT,CASSVGRPDTQYF
NA,NA,TRBV6-5,TRBJ1-1,TGTGCCAGCAGTTACTCTCGCCAGAACACTGAAGCTTTCTTT,CASSYSRQNTEAFF
few,NA,TRBV5-4,TRBJ2-6,TGTGCCAGCAGTTCGACAGCCTACTCTGGGGCCAACGTCCTGACTTTC,CASSSTAYSGANVLTF
NA,TRBD1,TRBV28,TRBJ1-2,TGTGCCAGCAGCTGGGGGACAGGGAACTATGGCTACACCTTC,CASSWGTGNYGYTF
NA,NA,TRBV2,TRBJ2-7,TGTGCCAGCAGGGACCCATCTTCCTACGAGCAGTACTTC,CASRDPSSYEQYF
NA,TRBD1,TRBV7-2,TRBJ1-6,TGTGCCAGCAGCCTCACAGGACAGGGCCATTCACCCCTCCACTTT,CASSLTGQGHSPLHF
NA,NA,TRBV6-5,TRBJ1-1,TGTGCCAGCAGTACCCGGGACGTTACTGAAGCTTTCTTT,CASSTRDVTEAFF
NA,NA,TRBV14,TRBJ2-3,TGTGCCAGCAGCCAAGATTTTAGCTTGACAGGTGTCTCAGATACGCAGTATTTT,CASSQDFSLTGVSDTQYF
NA,TRBD2,TRBV15,TRBJ2-5,TGTGCCACCAGCCGCGGGACTAGCGGGACCGAGACCCAGTACTTC,CATSRGTSGTETQYF
NA,NA,TRBV5-1,TRBJ2-1,TGCGCCAGCAGCGCCGGGTCCGGGTCCTACAATGAGCAGTTCTTC,CASSAGSGSYNEQFF
NA,NA,TRBV30,TRBJ1-6,TGTGCCTGGAGTGTTAACAGGGAGAATTCACCCCTCCACTTT,CAWSVNRENSPLHF
NA,TRBD1,TRBV6-5,TRBJ1-3,TGTGCCAGCAGTTACTCCGGGACAGGATCTGGAAACACCATATATTTT,CASSYSGTGSGNTIYF
NA,NA,TRBV3-1/TRBV3-2,TRBJ1-2,TGTGCCAGCAGCCAAGGATTAGGAGGGCTTATCGGCTACACCTTC,CASSQGLGGLIGYTF
NA,TRBD2,TRBV18,TRBJ2-1,TGTGCCAGCTCACCCGAGGCGGGAGGATACAATGAGCAGTTCTTC,CASSPEAGGYNEQFF
NA,NA,TRBV3-1/TRBV3-2,TRBJ2-4,TGTGCCAGCAGCCACGACAGGTTAGCCAAAAACATTCAGTACTTC,CASSHDRLAKNIQYF
NA,NA,TRBV12-3/TRBV12-4,TRBJ1-2,TGTGCCAGCAGTTTGGTCTTCGGCGGCTACACCTTC,CASSLVFGGYTF
few,NA,TRBV5-4,TRBJ1-2,TGTGCCAGCAGCAGGAACGGTAACTATGGCTACACCTTC,CASSRNGNYGYTF
NA,TRBD2,TRBV27,TRBJ2-5,TGTGCCAGCAGTCCCCTAGCGGGGTGGGAGACCCAGTACTTC,CASSPLAGWETQYF
NA,NA,TRBV5-8,TRBJ1-1,TGTGCCAGCAGCTTGTTGGGGGACACTGAAGCTTTCTTT,CASSLLGDTEAFF
NA,NA,TRBV7-8,TRBJ1-2,TGTGCCAGCAGCCAATATCAGGGCTTTGGTGGCTACACCTTC,CASSQYQGFGGYTF